The 27 T cell receptor beta chains below come from one sample, sequenced in a study of OX40 agonist ivuxolimab in advanced cancers. Clones were read by immunoSEQ multiplex PCR, and TCRdb kept only the in-frame ones, dropping some. The table includes about 100,000 clones, 75% to 95% detected once. The sequences come from CD4+ or CD8+ T cells sorted from blood, collected in a trial of the OX40 agonist ivuxolimab. Receptors were obtained from an adult with an advanced solid tumor such as melanoma, head and neck, liver or kidney cancer.

The V gene is TRBV15, the J gene TRBJ2-5, with 8 bases fitting TRBD1. Germline loops: CDR1 LNHNV, CDR2 YYDKDF (reference sequence). V shed 1 base, J shed 7 bases, and the junction held 2 bases outside the gene matches. CDR3 length: 13 residues. The CDR3: CATSRGQGWTQYF. Here the CDR3 DNA reads TGTGCCACCAGCAGAGGACAGGGGTGGACCCAGTACTTC. The whole variable domain, remainder taken from reference TRBV15 and TRBJ2-5, is DAMVIQNPRYQVTQFGKPVTLSCSQTLNHNVMYWYQQKSSQAPKLLFHYYDKDFNNEADTPDNFQSRRPNTSFCFLDIRSPGLGDTAMYLCATSRGQGWTQYFGPGTRLLVL.

The genes are TRBV5-5 and TRBJ2-2; maybe TRBD2 (5 bases). V was clipped by 7 bases and J by 10 bases, with 20 bases between them. In germline, CDR1 is SGHKS, CDR2 YYEKEE (reference sequence). The CDR3 length is 14 residues. In DNA form, the CDR3 reads TGTGCCAGCTCCCTTGTGCAGTGGGGAGAGGAGCTGTTTTTT. Translation: CASSLVQWGEELFF.

A single count supports this clone. V gene TRBV7-2 combines with J gene TRBJ2-5; the match to TRBD2 covers 12 bases. The germline CDR1 and CDR2 sequences are SGHTA and FQGNSA. The CDR3 covers 15 residues. V lost 5 bases, J lost 4 bases, and 5 bases stayed unmatched. CDR3: CASSPGLAGRETQYF. CDR3 bases: TGTGCCAGCAGCCCGGGACTAGCGGGCAGAGAGACCCAGTACTTC.

The CDR3 spells CASSLPTGELFF. CDR3 bases: TGTGCCAGCAGCCTACCGACCGGGGAGCTGTTTTTT. This chain uses TRBV7-3 with TRBJ2-2, with D hard to call. In germline, CDR1 is SGHTA, CDR2 FQGTGA. The CDR3 sequence is 12 residues long. V lost 5 bases to trimming and J lost 5 bases, with 6 bases between them.

The chain has TRBV27 and TRBJ2-7, with a weak D call TRBD1 (6 bases). V dropped 6 bases and J dropped 7 bases, with 22 bases sitting between them. CDR1 MNHEY and CDR2 SMNVEV come from the germline V gene (reference sequence). This CDR3 spans 15 amino acids. The CDR3 coding sequence is TGTGCCAGCAGCCCTACCCGGAAGGGGGTGGGGGAGCAGTACTTC. The encoded protein is CASSPTRKGVGEQYF.

The chain joins TRBV4-1 to TRBJ2-7; D possibly corresponds to TRBD1 (6 bases). Trimming cost V 2 bases and J 0 bases, with 8 bases left between them. CDR1 is MGHRA and CDR2 is YSYEKL in the germline V gene. This CDR3 is 14 amino acids long. CDR3 in DNA: TGCGCCAGCAGCCAAAACAGGGACTCCTACGAGCAGTACTTC. Encoded protein: CASSQNRDSYEQYF.

A single count supports this clone. V and J are TRBV7-2 and TRBJ2-7, with D tentatively TRBD1 or TRBD2 (5 bases each). This CDR3 comprises 14 residues. V was cut by 3 bases and J by 4 bases, with 13 bases left in between. The germline CDR1 and CDR2 sequences are SGHTA and FQGNSA. The CDR3 region is CASSFRDVAYEQYF. The CDR3 bases are TGTGCCAGCAGCTTCCGGGACGTCGCTTACGAGCAGTACTTC.

The rearrangement uses TRBV5-1 and TRBJ2-3; unclear D gene. Germline-derived CDR1 and CDR2 are SGHRS and YFSETQ. The V end was cut by 5 bases, the J end by 0 bases, with 7 bases between. The length of the CDR3 is 13 residues. The CDR3 DNA sequence: TGCGCCAGCAGGACGCCTAGCACAGATACGCAGTATTTT. Residues: CASRTPSTDTQYF.

This rearrangement joins TRBV7-2 to TRBJ2-5, with D unclear. V gave up 5 bases and J gave up 5 bases, with 6 bases separating them. The CDR3 is 11 amino acids. From germline, CDR1 is SGHTA and CDR2 FQGNSA. In DNA form, the CDR3 reads TGTGCCAGCAGCCCCGGGGAGACCCAGTACTTC. It specifies CASSPGETQYF.

The J gene is TRBJ2-4, the V gene TRBV4-3; D is uncertain. V shed 1 base and J shed 5 bases, with 9 bases lying between them. This CDR3 comprises 14 residues. Germline CDR1 and CDR2: LGHNA and YSLEER. Here the CDR3 reads CASSQVHTENIQYF. CDR3 nucleotides: TGCGCCAGCAGCCAAGTTCACACCGAAAACATTCAGTACTTC.

The chain is built from TRBV10-3 and TRBJ2-5; the D is unclear. Germline V gives CDR1 ENHRY, CDR2 SYGVKD. The CDR3 consists of 11 residues. The V and J ends lost 6 bases and 5 bases respectively, with 7 bases between them. The CDR3 region is CAIRAAETQYF. DNA of the CDR3: TGTGCCATCAGAGCCGCCGAGACCCAGTACTTC.

The chain joins TRBV13 to TRBJ2-7; TRBD1 aligns across 9 bases. The trim removed 5 bases at V and 2 bases at J, leaving 4 bases unmatched. Germline values: CDR1 PRHDT, CDR2 FYEKMQ (reference sequence). The CDR3 loop spans 14 amino acids. The CDR3 sequence is CASSARDRAYEQYF. The CDR3 bases are TGTGCCAGCAGCGCTCGGGACAGGGCCTACGAGCAGTACTTC.

This clone was detected only a few times. The chain employs TRBV14 and TRBJ1-1; weak D call: TRBD1 (6 bases). The V gene's germline CDR1 is SGHDN and CDR2 FVKESK. Trimming pared 0 bases from V and 5 bases from J, leaving 13 bases between. The CDR3 covers 15 residues. In nucleotides, the CDR3 is TGTGCCAGCAGCCAAGACAGGGGCAGAGGTACTGAAGCTTTCTTT. This sequence encodes CASSQDRGRGTEAFF.

The V gene is TRBV19, the J gene TRBJ1-5, with D tentatively TRBD1 (5 bases). The germline V gene has CDR1 LNHDA and CDR2 SQIVND (reference sequence). The CDR3 spans 16 residues. V dropped 0 bases and J dropped 1 base, with 10 bases sitting between them. This CDR3 is CASSIEGALSNQPQHF. As DNA, the CDR3 is TGTGCCAGTAGTATAGAAGGGGCCTTAAGCAATCAGCCCCAGCATTTT.

The V call is TRBV7-9, the J call TRBJ2-7; D not resolved. V was cut by 4 bases and J by 4 bases, with 11 bases left in between. This CDR3 contains 13 residues. Germline V gene lookup returns CDR1 SEHNR and CDR2 FQNEAQ (reference sequence). The chain's CDR3 is CASSSKGGYEQYF. The CDR3 DNA sequence: TGTGCCAGCAGCTCCAAGGGCGGATACGAGCAGTACTTC.

The chain joins TRBV18 to TRBJ1-4, with D unresolved. Germline assignment: CDR1 KGHSH and CDR2 LQKENI. V dropped 6 bases and J dropped 12 bases, with 20 bases sitting between them. The CDR3 has 14 amino acids. The CDR3 coding sequence is TGTGCCAGCTCCCCGGGCCCAACTCCGGTGGAACTGTTTTTT. Translating it yields CASSPGPTPVELFF.

The chain carries TRBV28 and TRBJ1-4; D perhaps matches TRBD1 (5 bases). The V and J ends lost 10 bases and 0 bases respectively, with 18 bases between them. CDR3 length equals 16 residues. Germline CDR1 reads MDHEN; CDR2 reads SYDVKM. Here the CDR3 DNA reads TGTGCCACTTCTCCGGGACGGATTGCAACTAATGAAAAACTGTTTTTT. Amino acids: CATSPGRIATNEKLFF.

V usage is TRBV28 and J usage is TRBJ1-4, with D tentatively TRBD1 (6 bases). The CDR3 totals 15 residues. Germline V gene lookup returns CDR1 MDHEN and CDR2 SYDVKM. Trimming left V 0 bases short and J 7 bases short, with 12 bases between. In DNA, the CDR3 is TGTGCCAGCAGTTTATGGGCCGGGGGCGTTGAAAAACTGTTTTTT. Protein sequence: CASSLWAGGVEKLFF. The full variable domain, completed using reference TRBV28 and TRBJ1-4, is DVKVTQSSRYLVKRTGEKVFLECVQDMDHENMFWYRQDPGLGLRLIYFSYDVKMKEKGDIPEGYSVSREKKERFSLILESASTNQTSMYLCASSLWAGGVEKLFFGSGTQLSVL.

This chain uses TRBV9 with TRBJ2-3; 8 bases align to TRBD2. Germline loops: CDR1 SGDLS, CDR2 YYNGEE. The CDR3 is 16 amino acids. V lost 4 bases and J lost 2; bases outside the gene matches: 9. CDR3 DNA: TGTGCCAGCAGCATTGCTACTAGCGGCTTCACAGATACGCAGTATTTT. This sequence encodes CASSIATSGFTDTQYF.

The chain employs TRBV9 and TRBJ2-3; TRBD2 agrees at 10 bases. From germline, CDR1 is SGDLS and CDR2 YYNGEE. V trimming: 7 bases; J trimming: 7 bases; junction bases outside the gene matches: 6. The CDR3 runs to 13 residues. CDR3 DNA: TGTGCCAGCTCTAGCGGGAGTAGGTATACGCAGTATTTT. Amino acids: CASSSGSRYTQYF.

The chain is built from TRBV6-1 and TRBJ1-1; TRBD1 matches 10 bases. J was trimmed by 3 bases and V by 4 bases; bases with no gene match: 2. CDR3 size: 14 residues. Per germline, CDR1 MNHNS and CDR2 SASEGT. This CDR3 reads CASSADRGDTEAFF. DNA of the CDR3: TGTGCCAGCAGTGCGGACAGGGGGGACACTGAAGCTTTCTTT.

V and J are TRBV7-3 and TRBJ2-1; D gene unclear. The V end lost 5 bases, the J end lost 0 bases, and 17 bases lay between the germline ends. Germline V gene sequence: CDR1 SGHTA, CDR2 FQGTGA. CDR3 length: 17 residues. The CDR3 coding sequence is TGTGCCAGCAGCCCCCCTAGTCGGCGGCCCTCCTACAATGAGCAGTTCTTC. Its protein is CASSPPSRRPSYNEQFF.

This clone was seen only once. The rearrangement joins TRBV7-9 to TRBJ2-3; D may be TRBD1 (8 bases). Germline values: CDR1 SEHNR, CDR2 FQNEAQ (reference sequence). The CDR3 length is 16 residues. Trimming left V 5 bases short and J 5 bases short, with 20 bases between. CDR3 loop: CASSRSTGEGEDTQYF. CDR3 DNA sequence: TGTGCCAGCAGCCGCTCGACAGGGGAGGGGGAAGATACGCAGTATTTT.

For the CDR3, the DNA is TGTGCCAGCAGTGATCGGCCTAACTATGGCTACACCTTC. It encodes CASSDRPNYGYTF. The chain recombines TRBV6-4 with TRBJ1-2; no firm D call. Germline lookup yields CDR1 MRHNA and CDR2 SNTAGT. The CDR3 is made up of 13 amino acids. V was pared by 3 bases and J by 0 bases, with 5 bases between.

V gene TRBV9 combines with J gene TRBJ2-2; tentatively, D is TRBD2 (5 bases). The length of the CDR3 is 17 residues. Germline loops: CDR1 SGDLS, CDR2 YYNGEE. Trimming took off 4 bases at V and 0 bases at J, with 16 bases between the two ends. CDR3 coding DNA: TGTGCCAGCAGCCCCCGGGATGGCGAACCGAACACCGGGGAGCTGTTTTTT. Residues: CASSPRDGEPNTGELFF.

V gene TRBV6-5 combines with J gene TRBJ2-1; 13 bases align to TRBD2. V dropped 5 bases and J dropped 12; count of bases not matched to a gene: 10. This CDR3 contains 15 residues. CDR1 is MNHEY, CDR2 SVGAGI, per germline. CDR3 in amino acids: CASSPLAGGPEGQFF. In DNA, the CDR3 is TGTGCCAGCAGTCCACTAGCGGGAGGGCCGGAAGGGCAGTTCTTC.

The gene calls are TRBV2 and TRBJ2-6; 8 bases are a match to TRBD2. CDR3 length equals 13 residues. From germline, CDR1 is SNHLY and CDR2 FYNNEI. With V trimmed by 10 bases and J by 2 bases, 1 base remained unmatched. The CDR3: CATGGAGANVLTF. DNA of the CDR3: TGTGCCACCGGGGGGGCTGGGGCCAACGTCCTGACTTTC.